The rows below give T cell receptor beta chains drawn from one sample of a study of radiation and T cells in renal cell carcinoma. TCRdb keeps only in-frame clones here, not all; method: immunoSEQ multiplex PCR. The sample consists of more than 8,000 clones, about three fifths of them appearing once. This material consisted of tumor tissue, taken from a patient whose treatment included radiotherapy and nephrectomy. The source is a man aged 60 to 69 with renal cell carcinoma. CDR3s include the opening cysteine and the closing phenylalanine or tryptophan. D genes are given only for firm matches. The size field is filled for only some rows; it gives once, few, many or a size class.

v_gene: TRBV28; j_gene: TRBJ1-2; abundance: .; d_gene: .; CDR3aa: CASSLGLTNYGYTF; CDR3nt: TGTGCCAGCAGCTTGGGTTTAACTAACTATGGCTACACCTTC
v_gene: TRBV12-5; j_gene: TRBJ1-2; abundance: .; d_gene: TRBD1; CDR3aa: CASGLDRGQDYGYTF; CDR3nt: TGTGCTAGTGGTCTAGACAGGGGTCAGGACTATGGCTACACCTTC
v_gene: TRBV6-5; j_gene: TRBJ1-1; abundance: .; d_gene: .; CDR3aa: CASSSVNTEAFF; CDR3nt: TGTGCCAGCAGCTCTGTTAACACTGAAGCTTTCTTT
v_gene: TRBV9; j_gene: TRBJ2-7; abundance: .; d_gene: .; CDR3aa: CASSAGPDSSYEQYF; CDR3nt: TGTGCCAGCAGCGCTGGACCTGATTCCTCCTACGAGCAGTACTTC
v_gene: TRBV11-3; j_gene: TRBJ2-1; abundance: .; d_gene: .; CDR3aa: CASSTGSSYNEQFF; CDR3nt: TGTGCCAGCAGCACAGGGTCCTCCTACAATGAGCAGTTCTTC
v_gene: TRBV2; j_gene: TRBJ1-4; abundance: few; d_gene: .; CDR3aa: CASNGAATNEKLFF; CDR3nt: TGTGCCAGCAACGGGGCAGCAACTAATGAAAAACTGTTTTTT
v_gene: TRBV29-1; j_gene: TRBJ1-2; abundance: .; d_gene: .; CDR3aa: CSVETVGFNGYTF; CDR3nt: TGCAGCGTTGAAACAGTGGGCTTTAATGGCTACACCTTC
v_gene: TRBV7-8; j_gene: TRBJ1-1; abundance: .; d_gene: .; CDR3aa: CASSFSGTLGTEAFF; CDR3nt: TGTGCCAGCAGCTTCTCCGGGACACTCGGCACTGAAGCTTTCTTT
v_gene: TRBV29-1; j_gene: TRBJ1-1; abundance: .; d_gene: .; CDR3aa: CSVTQAALGAEAFF; CDR3nt: TGCAGCGTGACCCAAGCTGCCCTGGGGGCTGAAGCTTTCTTT
v_gene: TRBV30; j_gene: TRBJ1-2; abundance: few; d_gene: .; CDR3aa: CAWSVNYGYTF; CDR3nt: TGTGCCTGGAGTGTAAACTATGGCTACACCTTC
v_gene: TRBV7-9; j_gene: TRBJ2-7; abundance: few; d_gene: .; CDR3aa: CASSLFPSYEQYF; CDR3nt: TGTGCCAGCAGCTTATTCCCCAGCTACGAGCAGTACTTC
v_gene: TRBV29-1; j_gene: TRBJ2-1; abundance: .; d_gene: .; CDR3aa: CSVEEGDNEQFF; CDR3nt: TGCAGCGTTGAAGAAGGCGACAATGAGCAGTTCTTC
v_gene: TRBV9; j_gene: TRBJ2-5; abundance: .; d_gene: .; CDR3aa: CASSANPGDHQETQYF; CDR3nt: TGTGCCAGCAGCGCCAACCCAGGGGACCACCAAGAGACCCAGTACTTC
v_gene: TRBV4-1; j_gene: TRBJ2-7; abundance: .; d_gene: .; CDR3aa: CASSQPGSPYEQYF; CDR3nt: TGCGCCAGCAGCCAGCCGGGGTCACCCTACGAGCAGTACTTC
v_gene: TRBV5-4; j_gene: TRBJ2-5; abundance: .; d_gene: .; CDR3aa: CASSQDGEEQYF; CDR3nt: TGTGCCAGCAGCCAAGATGGCGAGGAGCAGTACTTC
v_gene: TRBV30; j_gene: TRBJ1-2; abundance: medium-sized; d_gene: .; CDR3aa: CAWIPGRVTFSYGYTF; CDR3nt: TGTGCCTGGATCCCCGGTCGGGTGACTTTCTCCTATGGCTACACCTTC
v_gene: TRBV29-1; j_gene: TRBJ1-2; abundance: .; d_gene: .; CDR3aa: CSVEMGLYGYTF; CDR3nt: TGCAGCGTTGAGATGGGCCTCTATGGCTACACCTTC
v_gene: TRBV5-1; j_gene: TRBJ1-2; abundance: .; d_gene: TRBD1; CDR3aa: CASSPETGDGYTF; CDR3nt: TGCGCCAGCAGCCCGGAAACAGGGGATGGCTACACCTTC
v_gene: TRBV30; j_gene: TRBJ2-7; abundance: .; d_gene: .; CDR3aa: CAWSVVEQGYEQYF; CDR3nt: TGTGCCTGGAGTGTCGTAGAGCAGGGCTACGAGCAGTACTTC
v_gene: TRBV27; j_gene: TRBJ2-5; abundance: .; d_gene: TRBD2; CDR3aa: CASSPGATSGSTVEYF; CDR3nt: TGTGCCAGCAGTCCCGGGGCGACTAGCGGGAGCACGGTTGAGTACTTC
v_gene: TRBV29-1; j_gene: TRBJ2-7; abundance: .; d_gene: TRBD1; CDR3aa: CSVLGTGWVYEQYF; CDR3nt: TGCAGCGTCCTCGGGACAGGGTGGGTTTACGAGCAGTACTTC
v_gene: TRBV6-1; j_gene: TRBJ2-7; abundance: .; d_gene: TRBD1; CDR3aa: CASREADRGPYEQYF; CDR3nt: TGTGCCAGCAGGGAAGCGGACAGGGGTCCCTACGAGCAGTACTTC
v_gene: TRBV7-2; j_gene: TRBJ2-7; abundance: .; d_gene: TRBD2; CDR3aa: CASSASGGNYEQYF; CDR3nt: TGTGCCAGCAGCGCCTCGGGAGGGAACTACGAGCAGTACTTC
v_gene: TRBV6-1; j_gene: TRBJ1-5; abundance: few; d_gene: .; CDR3aa: CASSSDQGPLHF; CDR3nt: TGTGCCAGCAGTAGTGATCAGGGGCCTCTGCATTTT
v_gene: TRBV9; j_gene: TRBJ2-7; abundance: .; d_gene: TRBD2; CDR3aa: CASSPLSGRAGDEQYF; CDR3nt: TGTGCCAGCAGCCCTCTGAGCGGGAGGGCAGGAGACGAGCAGTACTTC
v_gene: TRBV2; j_gene: TRBJ2-7; abundance: .; d_gene: TRBD1; CDR3aa: CASSPTGQGHEQYF; CDR3nt: TGTGCCAGCAGCCCAACCGGACAGGGCCACGAGCAGTACTTC
v_gene: TRBV6-5; j_gene: TRBJ2-7; abundance: .; d_gene: TRBD1; CDR3aa: CASSYSRTGGREQYF; CDR3nt: TGTGCCAGCAGTTACTCCCGGACAGGGGGCCGTGAGCAGTACTTC
v_gene: TRBV4-2; j_gene: TRBJ2-6; abundance: .; d_gene: .; CDR3aa: CASSQVLGQSLSGANVLTF; CDR3nt: TGTGCCAGCAGCCAAGTGCTCGGACAGTCTCTCTCTGGGGCCAACGTCCTGACTTTC
v_gene: TRBV9; j_gene: TRBJ2-7; abundance: .; d_gene: TRBD1; CDR3aa: CASSGPGGEQYF; CDR3nt: TGTGCCAGCAGTGGTCCAGGGGGCGAGCAGTACTTC